Included here is one TCR beta chain sequence, with context. Source study methods: Amplification from reference gene primers served as the basis for estimated nucleated cell counts. Repertoires were generated with immunoSEQ multiplex PCR, while TCRdb's copy carries only in-frame clones and drops some. The V and J calls and clone size are taken from that table; D and trimming were inferred from the DNA. The sample records over 150,000 clones, approximately 84% being singletons. The data are from a study of blood T cell repertoires in COVID-19. The sample comprised peripheral blood. The TCR sequence derives from a human donor with acute or convalescent COVID-19. The donor label of this sample is uncertain.

CDR3 bases: TGTGCCAGCAGCGGAATGATGACAGGGTACAGGGATGAGCAGTTCTTC. This codes for CASSGMMTGYRDEQFF. The chain is built from TRBV5-4 and TRBJ2-1, with 7 nucleotides matching TRBD1. CDR1 SGHNT and CDR2 YYREEE come from the germline V gene (reference sequence). The length of the CDR3 is 16 residues. V shed 4 bases, J shed 8 bases, and the junction held 15 bases outside the gene matches.